This T cell receptor beta chain derives from a study of blood T cell repertoires in COVID-19. Trimming took off 0 bases at V and 2 bases at J, with 5 bases between the two ends. CDR3 size: 13 residues. CDR1 and CDR2 (germline): ENHRY, SYGVKD. Assay used: immunoSEQ multiplex PCR; TCRdb lists only in-frame clones, some missing. The table has under 200,000 clones, about 87% seen once; the top ten hold 3.5% to 4%. This clone is a singleton in its sample. This TCR was recovered from a woman aged 55-70 years who had recovered from COVID-19. Material for sequencing was peripheral blood. V gene TRBV10-3 combines with J gene TRBJ2-7, with D unclear. CDR3 protein: CAISESSAYEQYF. CDR3 coding DNA: TGTGCCATCAGTGAGTCATCGGCCTACGAGCAGTACTTC.